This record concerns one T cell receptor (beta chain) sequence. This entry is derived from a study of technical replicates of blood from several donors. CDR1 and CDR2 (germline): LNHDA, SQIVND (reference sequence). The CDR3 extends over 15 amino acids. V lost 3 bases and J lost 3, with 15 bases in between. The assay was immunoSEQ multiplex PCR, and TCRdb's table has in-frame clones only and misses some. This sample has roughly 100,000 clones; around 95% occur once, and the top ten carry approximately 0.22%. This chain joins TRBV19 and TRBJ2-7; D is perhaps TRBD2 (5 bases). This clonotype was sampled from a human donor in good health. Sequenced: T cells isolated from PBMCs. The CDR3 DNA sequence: TGTGCCAGTAGTATTAGTCAGTCTAGCCACTACGAGCAGTACTTC. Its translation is CASSISQSSHYEQYF.